Below are 11 T cell receptor beta chains sequenced from a single sample in a study of blood T cell repertoires in COVID-19. Sequenced by immunoSEQ multiplex PCR; TCRdb stores in-frame clones only, minus some. The sample lists around 130,000 clones; approximately 77% were seen once. What was sequenced was peripheral blood. These TCRs come from an older man with acute or convalescent COVID-19.

This clone has a handful of counts. Other DNA sequences within the sample encode an identical CDR3. The V call is TRBV6-2 or TRBV6-3, the J call TRBJ2-3; possibly TRBD2 for D (6 bases). V dropped 5 bases and J dropped 1 base, with 10 bases sitting between them. CDR1 and CDR2 (germline): MNHEY, SVGEGT. The CDR3 has 14 residues. The CDR3 bases are TGTGCCAGCAGTAAAACGGGGGGCACAGATACGCAGTATTTT. Translating it yields CASSKTGGTDTQYF.

The V call is TRBV18, the J call TRBJ2-7; 10 nucleotides align to TRBD1. Trimming cost V 1 base and J 3 bases; bases outside gene matches: 3. Germline loops: CDR1 KGHSH, CDR2 LQKENI. The CDR3 runs to 15 residues. The chain's CDR3 is CASSPRDRGFYEQYF. CDR3 sequence (DNA): TGTGCCAGCTCACCACGGGACAGGGGCTTCTACGAGCAGTACTTC.

The rearrangement links TRBV7-9 to TRBJ1-5, with no clear D. The CDR3 sequence is 13 residues long. The V gene lost 2 bases and the J gene lost 10 bases, with 12 bases spanning the gap. Germline V gene lookup returns CDR1 SEHNR and CDR2 FQNEAQ (reference sequence). This chain's CDR3 is CASSLNNGYPQHF. The CDR3 DNA reads TGTGCCAGCAGCTTAAATAACGGGTATCCCCAGCATTTT.

The chain links TRBV28 to TRBJ1-5; possible D gene TRBD1, 5 bases. Germline CDR1 is MDHEN and CDR2 is SYDVKM. The CDR3 is made up of 14 amino acids. Deletions cut 5 bases from V and 1 base from J, with 9 bases between. CDR3 in DNA: TGTGCCAGCAGTATTGGACAAAGCAATCAGCCCCAGCATTTT. It specifies CASSIGQSNQPQHF.

This chain links TRBV20-1 with TRBJ2-3, with D possibly matching TRBD1 (7 bases). CDR3 size: 14 residues. V was shortened by 3 bases and J by 4 bases, with 14 bases between the two germline ends. Germline loops: CDR1 DFQATT, CDR2 SNEGSKA (reference sequence). Here the CDR3 reads CSASQGGRADTQYF. In nucleotides, the CDR3 is TGCAGTGCTAGTCAGGGGGGCCGGGCAGATACGCAGTATTTT.

The rearrangement uses TRBV5-8 and TRBJ2-7; 9 bases are a match to TRBD1. CDR3 size: 15 residues. With V trimmed by 4 bases and J by 5 bases, 10 bases remained unmatched. Germline-derived CDR1 and CDR2 are SGHTS and YDEGEE. DNA of the CDR3: TGTGCCAGCAGCCCTCGGACAGGGGCGGTAAACGAGCAGTACTTC. Translating it yields CASSPRTGAVNEQYF.

V gene TRBV5-1 combines with J gene TRBJ2-4; 10 bases are shared with TRBD2. The CDR3 runs to 15 residues. CDR1 is SGHRS, CDR2 YFSETQ, per germline. Unmatched junction bases numbered 9, after V lost 3 bases and J lost 9 bases. This CDR3 is CASSSIAGGRIIQYF. As DNA, the CDR3 is TGCGCCAGCAGCTCCATAGCGGGGGGCAGGATCATTCAGTACTTC.

The chain has TRBV11-1 and TRBJ2-5; 7 positions match TRBD1. CDR1 and CDR2 (germline): SGHAT, FQDESV (reference sequence). The CDR3 has 16 residues. Unmatched junction bases numbered 11, after V lost 5 bases and J lost 2 bases. In DNA, the CDR3 is TGTGCCAGCAGCAGAAGGAGCGGACAGGTACAAGAGACCCAGTACTTC. Translating it yields CASSRRSGQVQETQYF.

This chain connects TRBV12-3 or TRBV12-4 to TRBJ2-5; TRBD2 is a possible D gene (5 bases). The CDR3 has 13 residues. Trimming cost V 6 bases and J 2 bases, with 10 bases left between them. CDR3 nucleotide sequence: TGTGCCAGCAGGCCAGCGGTACAAGAGACCCAGTACTTC. It translates to CASRPAVQETQYF.

The chain is built from TRBV2 and TRBJ1-2; 9 bases are shared with TRBD1. The junction had 5 bases not matched to a gene; V was cut back by 2 bases and J by 4 bases. The germline V gene encodes CDR1 SNHLY and CDR2 FYNNEI. There are 15 residues in the CDR3. The DNA of the CDR3 is TGTGCCAGCAGTGAAAGTGACAGGGGGACCTATGGCTACACCTTC. Amino acids: CASSESDRGTYGYTF.

V gene TRBV4-3 combines with J gene TRBJ2-1, with D possibly being TRBD2 (7 bases). Trimming removed 0 bases at V and 5 bases at J, with 11 bases between. The CDR3 runs 15 residues. Per germline, CDR1 LGHNA and CDR2 YSLEER. CDR3 nucleotide sequence: TGCGCCAGCAGCCAAGATGGGGGGGCCCACAATGAGCAGTTCTTC. Translating it yields CASSQDGGAHNEQFF.